This T cell receptor beta chain is from a study of OX40 agonist ivuxolimab in advanced cancers. About the research overall: At doses from 0.01 to 10 mg/kg, patients were given intravenous ivuxolimab every 2 weeks. Past anti-PD-1, anti-PD-L1 or anti-CTLA-4 therapy was accepted, and 40% to 50% had received some.

Remarks on this clone: Its antigen is as yet unknown.

Using immunoSEQ multiplex PCR, the repertoire was profiled, and TCRdb retains in-frame clones only, with some absent. The sample lists roughly 76,000 clones, approximately 82% seen once, with around 1.1% in the top ten. Whole-study findings and limits: Among patients with partial responses at 0.1-3.0 mg/kg, clonal expansion was among the lowest. It was also the case that some nonresponders had low normalized T-cell clonal expansion.

The receptor was isolated from an adult with an advanced solid tumor such as melanoma, head and neck, liver or kidney cancer. This specimen was CD4+ or CD8+ T cells sorted from blood, taken in a trial of the OX40 agonist ivuxolimab.

CDR3 coding DNA: TGTGCCAGCAGACAGGGGGGAGGGGATACGCAGTATTTT. Protein sequence: CASRQGGGDTQYF. The chain is built from TRBV2 and TRBJ2-3; possibly TRBD1 for D (8 bases). In germline, CDR1 is SNHLY, CDR2 FYNNEI. Between the trimmed V and J ends, which lost 6 bases and 6 bases, there was a span of 13 bases. CDR3 length: 13 residues.